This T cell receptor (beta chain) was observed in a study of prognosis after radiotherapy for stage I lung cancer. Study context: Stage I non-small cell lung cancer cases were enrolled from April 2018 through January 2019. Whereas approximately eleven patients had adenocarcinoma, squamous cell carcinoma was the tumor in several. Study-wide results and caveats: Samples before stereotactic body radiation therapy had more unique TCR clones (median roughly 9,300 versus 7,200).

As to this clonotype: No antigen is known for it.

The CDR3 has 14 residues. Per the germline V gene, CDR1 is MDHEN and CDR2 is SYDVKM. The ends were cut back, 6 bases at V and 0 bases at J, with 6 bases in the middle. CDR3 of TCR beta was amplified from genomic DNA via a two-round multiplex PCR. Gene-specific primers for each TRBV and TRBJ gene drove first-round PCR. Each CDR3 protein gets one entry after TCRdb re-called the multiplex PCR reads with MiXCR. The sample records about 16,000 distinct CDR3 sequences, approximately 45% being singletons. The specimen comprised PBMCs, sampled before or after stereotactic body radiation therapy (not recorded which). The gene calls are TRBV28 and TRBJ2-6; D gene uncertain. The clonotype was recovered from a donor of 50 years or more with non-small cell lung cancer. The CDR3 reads CASSWGSGANVLTF. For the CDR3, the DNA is TGTGCCAGCAGCTGGGGCTCTGGGGCCAACGTCCTGACTTTC.